The 28 T cell receptor beta chains presented below share a single source sample, sequenced in a study of human T cells and chemical hapten exposure. Noted time point: healthy volunteer bleed at 2 weeks. Extraction yielded total RNA from whole blood (unfractionated). TCRdb recomputed calls from the RACE reads with MiXCR, one row per CDR3 protein. The table shows roughly 100,000 distinct CDR3 sequences, with approximately 9% occurring only once. What was sequenced was whole blood. Receptor source: a female donor in good health. Some clones in this sample may be carry-over from other donors' samples.

This clonotype has at least ten counts. The rearrangement uses TRBV29-1 and TRBJ2-1; 7 nucleotides agree with TRBD1. V trimming: 3 bases; J trimming: 4 bases; junction bases outside the gene matches: 3. The CDR3 loop spans 13 amino acids. Germline CDR1 and CDR2: SQVTM and ANQGSEA. DNA for the CDR3: TGCAGCGTTGAGAGGGACAGATACAATGAGCAGTTCTTC. This sequence encodes CSVERDRYNEQFF.

This clonotype has more than one count but fewer than ten. V and J are TRBV20-1 and TRBJ1-2; D may be TRBD1 (5 bases). The CDR3 runs to 13 residues. Trimming took off 3 bases at V and 3 bases at J, with 11 bases between the two ends. Germline CDR1 and CDR2: DFQATT and SNEGSKA (reference sequence). The CDR3 loop is CSARGPGYYGYTF. CDR3 bases: TGCAGTGCTAGGGGACCGGGGTACTATGGCTACACCTTC.

The CDR3 here is CASREQGYSNQPQHF. For the CDR3, the DNA is TGTGCCAGCAGAGAACAGGGTTATAGCAATCAGCCCCAGCATTTT. This chain uses TRBV6-2 or TRBV6-3 with TRBJ1-5, with D possibly being TRBD1 (6 bases). The germline V gene has CDR1 MNHEY and CDR2 SVGEGT. The germline V and J ends were trimmed by 6 bases and 0 bases, with 12 bases remaining between them. There are 15 residues in the CDR3.

This clonotype was recorded a few times. The chain is built from TRBV12-3 or TRBV12-4 and TRBJ2-1; D gene uncertain. The length of the CDR3 is 14 residues. V was trimmed by 6 bases and J by 9 bases, leaving 18 bases between them. The DNA for the CDR3 is TGTGCCAGCAGCCCTTTTTTGGTCAGTACTGAGCAGTTCTTC. This codes for CASSPFLVSTEQFF.

The J gene is TRBJ2-7, the V gene TRBV19, with D perhaps being TRBD1 or TRBD2 (5 bases each). The CDR3 is 14 amino acids. CDR1 is LNHDA and CDR2 is SQIVND in the germline V gene (reference sequence). V was pared by 1 base and J by 3 bases, with 10 bases between. CDR3 residues: CASSIGDGNYEQYF. For the CDR3, the DNA is TGTGCCAGTAGTATAGGGGACGGCAACTACGAGCAGTACTTC.

The V and J genes are TRBV27 and TRBJ2-7; D not resolved. The CDR3 is 13 residues long. Germline loops: CDR1 MNHEY, CDR2 SMNVEV (reference sequence). V lost 5 bases to trimming and J lost 2 bases, with 10 bases between them. CDR3: CASSPQPAYEQYF. In DNA form, the CDR3 reads TGTGCCAGCAGTCCGCAACCCGCCTACGAGCAGTACTTC.

This clonotype was counted at least ten times. The J gene is TRBJ2-3, the V gene TRBV11-2; 10 bases agree with TRBD1. Trimming at V came to 5 bases and at J to 0 bases, leaving 8 bases not matched to a gene. From germline, CDR1 is SGHAT and CDR2 FQNNGV. The CDR3 spans 17 residues. The CDR3 spells CASSPRRTGGSTDTQYF. The CDR3 DNA follows: TGTGCCAGCAGCCCCCGGCGGACAGGGGGAAGCACAGATACGCAGTATTTT.

There are a few counts of this clonotype. J is TRBJ1-1 and V is TRBV5-1; the D is unclear. Trimming shortened V by 3 bases and J by 2 bases, and 8 bases separated the two germline ends. Germline loops: CDR1 SGHRS, CDR2 YFSETQ. The CDR3 is 13 amino acids. The CDR3 reads CASSSSANTEAFF. In DNA, the CDR3 is TGCGCCAGCAGCTCTTCAGCAAACACTGAAGCTTTCTTT.

The chain has TRBV12-3 or TRBV12-4 and TRBJ2-1; possible D gene TRBD1, 5 bases. The CDR3 spans 14 residues. The V gene lost 6 bases and the J gene lost 6 bases, with 15 bases spanning the gap. The CDR3 DNA follows: TGTGCCAGCAGCCCCCCCACAGACAGCAATGAGCAGTTCTTC. Translation gives CASSPPTDSNEQFF.

This clonotype was counted many times. The chain uses TRBV6-1 and TRBJ1-5; TRBD1 aligns across 8 bases. CDR3 length: 14 residues. CDR1 and CDR2 from the germline V gene are MNHNS and SASEGT. V dropped 6 bases and J dropped 6; count of bases not matched to a gene: 7. The CDR3 protein is CASSQSGGSQPQHF. The DNA of the CDR3 is TGTGCCAGCAGCCAATCAGGGGGCAGTCAGCCCCAGCATTTT.

This clonotype was seen repeatedly, ten times or more. The chain carries TRBV20-1 and TRBJ2-7; TRBD2 might be the D (6 bases). V lost 3 bases and J 3 bases, leaving 15 bases between the germline ends. The CDR3 runs 14 residues. Germline V gives CDR1 DFQATT, CDR2 SNEGSKA (reference sequence). The CDR3 is CSASAGLEIYEQYF. In DNA form, the CDR3 reads TGCAGTGCTAGTGCGGGACTGGAGATCTACGAGCAGTACTTC.

J is TRBJ2-5 and V is TRBV5-4; TRBD2 matches 8 bases. The CDR3 is 15 amino acids. Germline V gene lookup returns CDR1 SGHNT and CDR2 YYREEE (reference sequence). Trimming took 0 bases from V and 5 from J; bases not matched to a gene: 6. The DNA of the CDR3 is TGTGCCAGCAGCTTGGAAACGGGAGGGTACGAGACCCAGTACTTC. This codes for CASSLETGGYETQYF. Combining the CDR3 with reference TRBV5-4 and TRBJ2-5 gives the whole variable domain ETGVTQSPTHLIKTRGQQVTLRCSSQSGHNTVSWYQQALGQGPQFIFQYYREEENGRGNFPPRFSGLQFPNYSSELNVNALELDDSALYLCASSLETGGYETQYFGPGTRLLVL.

This clonotype has only a few counts. This chain uses TRBV28 with TRBJ2-1; the D gene is possibly TRBD2 (6 bases). V lost 1 base and J lost 7, with 20 bases in between. The CDR3 runs to 17 residues. The germline V gene has CDR1 MDHEN and CDR2 SYDVKM. The CDR3 here is CASSLYWRGPIFNEQFF. The CDR3 DNA is TGTGCCAGCAGTTTATATTGGAGGGGCCCTATCTTTAATGAGCAGTTCTTC.

In its sample, this clonotype was seen a few times. In DNA form, the CDR3 reads TGTGCCAGCTCACCACCAGTCAGGGCAAGCACAGATACGCAGTATTTT. It specifies CASSPPVRASTDTQYF. This chain connects TRBV18 to TRBJ2-3; D might be TRBD1 (5 bases). Trimming left V 0 bases short and J 0 bases short, with 10 bases between. CDR1 KGHSH and CDR2 LQKENI come from the germline V gene. The CDR3 is made up of 16 amino acids.

The table lists this clonotype with many counts. This sequence joins TRBV29-1 and TRBJ2-3; 8 nucleotides align to TRBD2. Trimming at V came to 0 bases and at J to 4 bases, leaving 12 bases not matched to a gene. Germline V lookup: CDR1 SQVTM, CDR2 ANQGSEA. The CDR3 spans 17 residues. Written as DNA, the CDR3 is TGCAGCGTTGAAGATCTTCCGTCAGCGGGAGACCCAGATACGCAGTATTTT. It yields the protein CSVEDLPSAGDPDTQYF.

This clonotype occurred a few times. The chain employs TRBV28 and TRBJ2-3; the match to TRBD2 covers 14 bases. V dropped 7 bases and J dropped 0; count of bases not matched to a gene: 12. The CDR3 consists of 19 residues. The germline CDR1 and CDR2 sequences are MDHEN and SYDVKM. For the CDR3, the DNA is TGTGCCAGCACCGCGGGACTAGCGGGAGCCCTTACTAGCACAGATACGCAGTATTTT. Translating it yields CASTAGLAGALTSTDTQYF.

The sample holds many counts of this clonotype. The genes are TRBV28 and TRBJ1-5; 7 bases match TRBD1. Germline CDR1 reads MDHEN; CDR2 reads SYDVKM. This CDR3 contains 16 residues. After removal of 5 bases from V and 0 bases from J, the junction contained 7 bases not matched to a gene. In DNA, the CDR3 is TGTGCCAGCAGTGCCATGACAGGGAATAGCAATCAGCCCCAGCATTTT. Translated: CASSAMTGNSNQPQHF.

This chain links TRBV7-2 with TRBJ2-7, with a tentative D call TRBD2 (5 bases). This CDR3 contains 14 residues. In germline, CDR1 is SGHTA, CDR2 FQGNSA. Trimming took off 5 bases at V and 3 bases at J, with 14 bases between the two ends. The CDR3 region is CASSPGFARYEQYF. CDR3 DNA: TGTGCCAGCAGCCCGGGGTTTGCCCGCTACGAGCAGTACTTC.

This clonotype appeared a few times. The V call is TRBV20-1, the J call TRBJ2-1; D gene uncertain. CDR1 and CDR2 (germline): DFQATT, SNEGSKA (reference sequence). Between the trimmed V and J ends, which lost 6 bases and 8 bases, there was a span of 20 bases. The CDR3 is 14 residues long. The CDR3 is CSAPDTERIHEQFF. The CDR3 DNA reads TGCAGTGCACCAGACACGGAGAGGATTCATGAGCAGTTCTTC.

This clonotype was picked up a small number of times. CDR3 coding DNA: TGTGCCAGCAGCTTAACCGGGGACAGGGGCTCGACAGATACGCAGTATTTT. As protein: CASSLTGDRGSTDTQYF. The rearrangement links TRBV7-3 to TRBJ2-3; TRBD1 matches at 10 bases. This CDR3 has 17 amino acids. The V and J ends lost 0 bases and 3 bases, in that order; junction bases with no gene match: 6. Germline V gene lookup returns CDR1 SGHTA and CDR2 FQGTGA.

This clonotype was observed a handful of times. This rearrangement joins TRBV27 to TRBJ1-4, with D uncertain. CDR1 and CDR2 (germline): MNHEY, SMNVEV (reference sequence). The CDR3 length is 13 residues. Trimming shortened V by 3 bases and J by 7 bases, and 9 bases separated the two germline ends. CDR3 region: CASSFGLGEKLFF. The CDR3 nucleotides read TGTGCCAGCAGTTTTGGGCTAGGTGAAAAACTGTTTTTT.

The chain combines TRBV29-1 with TRBJ1-4; possibly TRBD1 for D (6 bases). CDR3 length: 13 amino acids. V dropped 6 bases and J dropped 7 bases, with 15 bases sitting between them. The V gene's germline CDR1 is SQVTM and CDR2 ANQGSEA. The CDR3, as DNA: TGCAGCGTCAAGGGGGACGCCAGTGAAAAACTGTTTTTT. Its translation: CSVKGDASEKLFF.

This chain links TRBV30 with TRBJ2-1, with TRBD2 matching over 10 bases. Unmatched junction bases numbered 7, after V lost 2 bases and J lost 3 bases. This CDR3 has 16 amino acids. The germline V gene has CDR1 GTSNPN and CDR2 SVGIG (reference sequence). As DNA, the CDR3 is TGTGCCTGGAGTAACCCGGGACTAGCGAACTACAATGAGCAGTTCTTC. Translated: CAWSNPGLANYNEQFF.

In regard to this clonotype: Given a much more abundant clone one base away, this may be a read error. Here the CDR3 omits its conserved ending phenylalanine or tryptophan, so a read error is the likely source. As DNA, the CDR3 is TGCGCCAGCAGCCAAGATAGGGGCTACGAGCAGTACCTC. As protein: CASSQDRGYEQYL. The chain joins TRBV4-3 to TRBJ2-7; D is possibly TRBD1 (5 bases). The V end was cut by 0 bases, the J end by 3 bases, with 6 bases between. This CDR3 comprises 13 residues. CDR1 is LGHNA, CDR2 YSLEER, per germline.

This clonotype has more than one count but fewer than ten. The chain uses TRBV28 and TRBJ2-1; D is perhaps TRBD2 (6 bases). CDR1 is MDHEN and CDR2 is SYDVKM in the germline V gene. This CDR3 is 17 amino acids long. The V end was cut by 6 bases, the J end by 2 bases, with 20 bases between. The CDR3 here is CASSLNPRDSTYNEQFF. The CDR3 DNA reads TGTGCCAGCAGCCTTAACCCTCGGGACTCGACCTACAATGAGCAGTTCTTC.

A few counts support this clonotype. The rearrangement joins TRBV2 to TRBJ2-1; TRBD1 aligns across 9 bases. V dropped 2 bases and J dropped 9; count of bases not matched to a gene: 11. CDR1 is SNHLY, CDR2 FYNNEI, per germline. The CDR3 loop spans 16 amino acids. The CDR3 sequence: CASSERTGALGGEQFF. The DNA for the CDR3 is TGTGCCAGCAGTGAACGGACAGGGGCTCTGGGCGGTGAGCAGTTCTTC.

The CDR3 region has the DNA TGTGCCAGCAGCGAGGGGGAAGCGGGAAGGGTAGATACGCAGTATTTT. Translated: CASSEGEAGRVDTQYF. This rearrangement joins TRBV9 to TRBJ2-3; possibly TRBD2 for D (7 bases). CDR1 is SGDLS and CDR2 is YYNGEE in the germline V gene. The CDR3 is made up of 16 amino acids. Between the trimmed V and J ends, which lost 3 bases and 5 bases, there was a span of 19 bases.

This clonotype was observed at least ten times. The CDR3 bases are TGTGCCAGCAGCCAAGATCTAACAGGGAACTATGGCTACACCTTC. Translating it yields CASSQDLTGNYGYTF. V and J are TRBV4-2 and TRBJ1-2; weak D call: TRBD1 (6 bases). Germline V gene sequence: CDR1 LGHNA, CDR2 YNFKEQ. Trimming cost V 0 bases and J 2 bases, with 10 bases left between them. This CDR3 spans 15 amino acids.